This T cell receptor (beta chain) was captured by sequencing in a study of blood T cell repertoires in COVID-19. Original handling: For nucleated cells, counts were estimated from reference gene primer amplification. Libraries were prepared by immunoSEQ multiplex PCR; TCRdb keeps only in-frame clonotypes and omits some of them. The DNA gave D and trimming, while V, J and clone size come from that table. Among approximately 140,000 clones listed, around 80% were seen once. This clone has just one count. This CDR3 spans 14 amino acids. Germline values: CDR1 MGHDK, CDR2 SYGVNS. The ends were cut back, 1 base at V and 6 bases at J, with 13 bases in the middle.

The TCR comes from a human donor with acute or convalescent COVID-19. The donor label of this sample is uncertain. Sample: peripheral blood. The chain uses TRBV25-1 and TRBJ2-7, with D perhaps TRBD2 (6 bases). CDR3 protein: CASSELRRGGEQYF. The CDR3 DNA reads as TGTGCCAGCAGTGAATTGAGGCGGGGTGGCGAGCAGTACTTC.